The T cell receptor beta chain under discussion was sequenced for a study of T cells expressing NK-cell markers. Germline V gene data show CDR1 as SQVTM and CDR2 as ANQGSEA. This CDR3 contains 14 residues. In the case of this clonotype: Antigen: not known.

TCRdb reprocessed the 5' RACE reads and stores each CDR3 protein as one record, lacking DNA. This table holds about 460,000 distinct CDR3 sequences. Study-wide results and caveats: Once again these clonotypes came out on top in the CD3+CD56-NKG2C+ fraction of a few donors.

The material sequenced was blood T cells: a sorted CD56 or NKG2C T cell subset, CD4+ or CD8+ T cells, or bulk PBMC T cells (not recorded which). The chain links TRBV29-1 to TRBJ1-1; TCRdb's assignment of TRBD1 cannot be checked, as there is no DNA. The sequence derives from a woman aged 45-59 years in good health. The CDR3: CSVQAGGRGTEAFF.